This T cell receptor beta chain was documented in a study of CD8 T cells in Susac syndrome. Study-wide findings and caveats: When the CD4+ T cell repertoires of patients with Susac syndrome were examined, they did not show any clonal expansion.

Notes on this clonotype: Its antigen remains unknown.

The ends were cut back, 6 bases at V and 5 bases at J, with 16 bases in the middle. The germline V gene has CDR1 SQVTM and CDR2 ANQGSEA. The CDR3 is 13 amino acids. Random hexamers were used to reverse transcribe an amount of about 0.45 to 1 ug RNA. The CDR3 of TCR beta was amplified by immunoSEQ multiplex PCR across 54 Vbeta and 13 Jbeta. TCRdb reprocessed the immunoSEQ multiplex PCR reads via MiXCR and lists one record per CDR3 protein. The data contain some 150,000 distinct CDR3 sequences, under 97% of them singletons. Sequenced sample: CD4+ T cells from PBMCs. The clonotype comes from a human donor with Susac syndrome. V gene TRBV29-1 combines with J gene TRBJ2-5; D gene uncertain. CDR3 in amino acids: CSVGSTGLETQYF. Written as DNA, the CDR3 is TGCAGCGTCGGATCAACCGGGCTGGAGACCCAGTACTTC.